This T cell receptor beta chain stems from a study of blood T cell repertoires in COVID-19. Overall study context: The United States, Italy and Spain supplied acute and convalescent COVID-19 samples. PBMCs, B-cell-depleted T cells, or T cells provided the cDNA or gDNA that made up the material.

In the authors' workflow: Amplified reference gene primers provided the basis for estimating nucleated cell counts. Here immunoSEQ multiplex PCR was the method, and the copy in TCRdb shows in-frame clones only, minus some. The V and J calls and the clone size are those of that table, but D and trimming were determined from the DNA. The sample has approximately 210,000 clones; around 85% are singletons. The specimen was peripheral blood. This receptor was identified in a woman aged 70 to 79 with acute or convalescent COVID-19.

This CDR3 is CASSFLTGPNSPLHF. CDR3 coding DNA: TGTGCCAGCAGCTTCTTAACAGGGCCTAATTCACCCCTCCACTTT. The rearrangement joins TRBV11-3 to TRBJ1-6; possible D gene TRBD1, 6 bases. From germline, CDR1 is SGHNT and CDR2 YENEEA. The CDR3 is made up of 15 amino acids. The germline V and J ends were trimmed by 3 bases and 6 bases, with 12 bases remaining between them.